These T cell receptor beta chains were read from a single sample in a study of blood T cell repertoires in COVID-19. TCRdb's copy holds only in-frame clones and misses some; the assay was immunoSEQ multiplex PCR. The repertoire holds 350,000 or so clones, with 87% as singletons. Sequencing used PBMCs or T cells enriched from blood (not recorded which). The source is a woman aged 30 to 39 who had recovered from COVID-19. Each CDR3 is given with its conserved first and last residue. Fields, in order: J gene, D gene, V gene, clone size, CDR3 DNA, CDR3 protein. A D gene is named only where the DNA matches it firmly. Expanded clones get a size class; other rows say once, few or many, or leave the size out.

>TRBJ2-3|.|TRBV18|.
TGTGCCAGCTCACCAAGACTATCTAGCACAGATACGCAGTATTTT
CASSPRLSSTDTQYF
>TRBJ2-6|.|TRBV27|.
TGTGCCAGCAGTTTATCTAGCAGGGGTTTAAGTGCCAACGTCCTGACTTTC
CASSLSSRGLSANVLTF
>TRBJ1-2|TRBD1|TRBV5-1|once
TGCGCCAGCAGCTTGGGAGCAGGGGGCGTCGGCTACACCTTC
CASSLGAGGVGYTF
>TRBJ1-1|.|TRBV18|.
TGTGCCAGCTCACCTCAGGGGAACACTGAAGCTTTCTTT
CASSPQGNTEAFF
>TRBJ1-2|.|TRBV28|.
TGTGCCAGCAGTCCCCCACCCGGCTATGGCTACACCTTC
CASSPPPGYGYTF
>TRBJ1-6|.|TRBV5-4|.
TGTGCCAGCAGCTCGACAGGTTATAATTCACCCCTCCACTTT
CASSSTGYNSPLHF
>TRBJ2-2|.|TRBV7-9|.
TGTGCCAGCAGCTCCTCAGGGTACACCGGGGAGCTGTTTTTT
CASSSSGYTGELFF
>TRBJ1-1|.|TRBV27|.
TGTGCCAGCAGTCCACCCGCTAGGACAGTTGTGAACACTGAAGCTTTCTTT
CASSPPARTVVNTEAFF
>TRBJ2-1|.|TRBV5-5|.
TGTGCCAGCAGCTTAGGGCAGGGATCCTACAATGAGCAGTTCTTC
CASSLGQGSYNEQFF
>TRBJ2-1|.|TRBV19|few
TGTGCGAGTAGCGGAGACTATGAGGGTGAGCAGTTCTTC
CASSGDYEGEQFF
>TRBJ2-3|.|TRBV28|.
TGTGCCAGCAGGATCCCTGGAGAAAATACGCAGTATTTT
CASRIPGENTQYF
>TRBJ2-3|TRBD2|TRBV9|.
TGTGCCAGCAGCGTAGGCCCAGCGGGGGCCAGCACAGATACGCAGTATTTT
CASSVGPAGASTDTQYF
>TRBJ2-7|TRBD2|TRBV7-6|.
TGTGCCAGCAGCGCCGGAGCGGTTAGCGGGGCCCCGGGCGAGCAGTACTTC
CASSAGAVSGAPGEQYF
>TRBJ1-3|.|TRBV7-7|.
TGTGCCAGCAGCTTAGCCGCTGGAAACACCATATATTTT
CASSLAAGNTIYF
>TRBJ2-3|TRBD1|TRBV6-5|.
TGTGCCAGCAGGACAGGGACGTCGACAGATACGCAGTATTTT
CASRTGTSTDTQYF
>TRBJ2-5|.|TRBV27|.
TGTGCCAGCAGTTTGTTTCGGCCTGGGGATGGGAGGGGGAGAGAGACCCAGTACTTC
CASSLFRPGDGRGRETQYF
>TRBJ2-7|TRBD2|TRBV7-2|.
TGTGCCAGCAGCAAGGAACTAGCGGGGGGTGGCGAGCAGTACTTC
CASSKELAGGGEQYF
>TRBJ1-1|.|TRBV11-2|few
TGTGCCAGCAGCCAAGACAGATGGGCTGAAGCTTTCTTT
CASSQDRWAEAFF
>TRBJ1-2|TRBD1|TRBV5-4|.
TGTGCCAGCAGCTTGGTAGGGGGCCTGAGCTACACCTTC
CASSLVGGLSYTF
>TRBJ1-3|.|TRBV27|.
TGTGCCAGCAGTTCTGGGGAGACCATATATTTT
CASSSGETIYF
>TRBJ1-1|.|TRBV10-3|.
TGTGCCATCAGTGACGGGGTGAACACTGAAGCTTTCTTT
CAISDGVNTEAFF
>TRBJ1-1|TRBD1|TRBV28|.
TGTGCCAGCAGGGAACAGGGGGTGGGGGACACTGAAGCTTTCTTT
CASREQGVGDTEAFF
>TRBJ2-7|TRBD1|TRBV7-2|.
TGTGCCAGCAGCTTAGCGTTGGGACAGGCGTCCTACGAGCAGTACTTC
CASSLALGQASYEQYF
>TRBJ1-2|.|TRBV6-5|.
TGTGCCAGCAGTTATCTCTCGGGGATAAACTATGGCTACACCTTC
CASSYLSGINYGYTF
>TRBJ1-6|.|TRBV7-9|.
TGTGCCAGCAGCTTAGAAGCCGCGTCCCCTTATTCACCCCTCCACTTT
CASSLEAASPYSPLHF
>TRBJ1-4|.|TRBV10-1|.
TGCGCCAGCAGTGCCAACGGTGAAAAACTGTTTTTT
CASSANGEKLFF
>TRBJ1-1|.|TRBV2|.
TGTGCCAGCAGTCGCGAGGGGGGGACTGAAGCTTTCTTT
CASSREGGTEAFF
>TRBJ1-6|TRBD1|TRBV6-1|.
TGTGCCAGCAGTGAGGCCGACAGGGCAAGCTCACCCCTCCACTTT
CASSEADRASSPLHF
>TRBJ1-5|TRBD1|TRBV6-5|.
TGTGCCAGCAGCCTAACAGGGGGTTCGAATCAGCCCCAGCATTTT
CASSLTGGSNQPQHF
>TRBJ2-7|TRBD1|TRBV4-2|.
TGTGCCAGCAGCCAAGATAGCATAGGACAGGGTTACGAGCAGTACTTC
CASSQDSIGQGYEQYF
>TRBJ2-7|.|TRBV3-1/TRBV3-2|.
TGTGCCAGCAGCCATTCGGGCTACGAGCAGTACTTC
CASSHSGYEQYF
>TRBJ2-3|TRBD1|TRBV14|.
TGTGCCAGCAGCCAGGAGACAGGGTTCGTCGATACGCAGTATTTT
CASSQETGFVDTQYF
>TRBJ2-2|TRBD2|TRBV10-3|once
TGTGCCATCAGTGAGTTCGGGGCGACTAGCGGACCGAACACCGGGGAGCTGTTTTTT
CAISEFGATSGPNTGELFF
>TRBJ1-1|TRBD1|TRBV27|.
TGTGCCAGCACCAAACTCGGGACAGGGGGGTGGACTGAAGCTTTCTTT
CASTKLGTGGWTEAFF
>TRBJ1-5|TRBD1|TRBV6-1|.
TGTGCCAGCAGTGAAGCAGGGGGCGCGGGTCAGCCCCAGCATTTT
CASSEAGGAGQPQHF
>TRBJ1-2|.|TRBV6-2/TRBV6-3|.
TGTGCCAGCAGTTACTCTGGGACTATTGGGGGCTACACCTTC
CASSYSGTIGGYTF
>TRBJ2-3|TRBD1|TRBV7-2|.
TGTGCCAGCAGCGCCTACAGGGGTAGCACAGATACGCAGTATTTT
CASSAYRGSTDTQYF
>TRBJ1-1|.|TRBV5-1|once
TGCGCCAGCAGCTTGAGGGGTCAGCTTGAAGCTTTCTTT
CASSLRGQLEAFF
>TRBJ1-6|.|TRBV5-4|few
TGTGCCAGCAGCTTGGACGCGGGGGGGGGAAGGGCACCCCTCCACTTT
CASSLDAGGGRAPLHF
>TRBJ2-7|TRBD1|TRBV18|.
TGTGCCAGCTCACCACGGGGACAGGGCCACGAGCAGTACTTC
CASSPRGQGHEQYF
>TRBJ2-7|.|TRBV5-6|.
TGTGCCAGCAGCTTGGCAGGGTTCTACGAGCAGTACTTC
CASSLAGFYEQYF
>TRBJ1-2|.|TRBV15|.
TGTGCCACCAGCAGAGATTCCGGGACATGGAACTATGGCTACACCTTC
CATSRDSGTWNYGYTF
>TRBJ2-1|TRBD2|TRBV5-4|.
TGTGCCAGCAGCTCCCCGATCGGACTAGCGGGGGATGAGCAGTTCTTC
CASSSPIGLAGDEQFF
>TRBJ2-3|.|TRBV5-1|.
TGCGCCAGCAGCTTGGTCCCAGACACAGATACGCAGTATTTT
CASSLVPDTDTQYF
>TRBJ1-4|TRBD1|TRBV7-2|.
TGTGCCAGCAGCTTAGTAGGGACAGGTGGGGCTAATGAAAAACTGTTTTTT
CASSLVGTGGANEKLFF
>TRBJ1-2|TRBD1|TRBV7-2|.
TGTGCCAGCAGCTTAAGACAGGGAGGAAGGGATGGCTACACCTTC
CASSLRQGGRDGYTF
>TRBJ2-2|TRBD2|TRBV2|.
TGTGCCAGCCGCGGGACTAGCGGGGCCCCCGGGGAGCTGTTTTTT
CASRGTSGAPGELFF
>TRBJ2-7|.|TRBV5-5|.
TGTGCCAGCAGCTTCGGAGACGGTGTTTACGAGCAGTACTTC
CASSFGDGVYEQYF
>TRBJ1-4|TRBD1|TRBV24-1|.
TGTGCCACCAGTGACTCAGGGGGACCTAATGAAAAACTGTTTTTT
CATSDSGGPNEKLFF
>TRBJ2-5|TRBD2|TRBV29-1|.
TGCAGCGCCAGAACTGGACTAGCGGGGGGGCCCTTCCAAGAGACCCAGTACTTC
CSARTGLAGGPFQETQYF
>TRBJ1-6|TRBD1|TRBV27|.
TGTGCCAGCAGTAGACAGGGTACCAATTCACCCCTCCACTTT
CASSRQGTNSPLHF
>TRBJ1-3|TRBD1|TRBV9|.
TGTGCCAGCAGCGCCAGACAGGGGATAGGTGGAAACACCATATATTTT
CASSARQGIGGNTIYF
>TRBJ1-1|.|TRBV5-1|.
TGCGCCAGCAGCGCGGACAGGAACACTGAAGCTTTCTTT
CASSADRNTEAFF
>TRBJ2-5|TRBD2|TRBV5-1|.
TGCGCCAGCAGCCGACTTAGCGGGGGGGCCTCCGAGACCCAGTACTTC
CASSRLSGGASETQYF
>TRBJ1-2|.|TRBV28|.
TGTGCCAGCAGTCCCGCCTCAGGGGTCGGCTACACCTTC
CASSPASGVGYTF
>TRBJ2-5|TRBD2|TRBV27|.
TGTGCCAGCAGTCGGGGTCTAGCGGGGATCGAGACCCAGTACTTC
CASSRGLAGIETQYF
>TRBJ1-5|.|TRBV18|once
TGTGCCAGCTCACCACCCGAAGGAGGGAATAGCAATCAGCCCCAGCATTTT
CASSPPEGGNSNQPQHF
>TRBJ1-6|TRBD1|TRBV18|once
TGTGCCAGCCGAAATCCGACAGGGGATAATTCACCCCTCCACTTT
CASRNPTGDNSPLHF
>TRBJ2-3|.|TRBV4-1|.
TGCGCCAGCAGACAAACAGGGCTTCTCACAGATACGCAGTATTTT
CASRQTGLLTDTQYF
>TRBJ2-7|TRBD2|TRBV6-6|.
TGTGCCAGCATTCGACTAGCGGGGGGCCACGGAGGGTCCTACGAGCAGTACTTC
CASIRLAGGHGGSYEQYF